This TCR beta chain came from a study of T cells expressing NK-cell markers. The germline V gene encodes CDR1 LGHDT and CDR2 YNNKEL (reference sequence). This CDR3 is 13 amino acids long. Making the TCR beta cDNA relied on 5'RACE template switching with UMIs. TCRdb reworked the 5' RACE reads into one entry per CDR3 protein, no DNA. The sample table sets out 400,000 to 550,000 distinct CDR3 sequences. The chain is built from TRBV3-1 and TRBJ2-1; the D gene TCRdb calls, TRBD2, cannot be checked with no DNA. The source material was blood T cells: a sorted CD56 or NKG2C T cell subset, CD4+ or CD8+ T cells, or bulk PBMC T cells (not recorded which). The receptor was derived from a woman between 18 and 70 years old in good health. The CDR3 sequence: CASSHRGGLAEFF.